The clone carrying this T cell receptor beta chain has just a few counts. The data were taken from a study of T cells in Graves' hyperthyroidism and ophthalmopathy. RNA transcripts provided the source from which TCR beta CDR3 regions were amplified. With the HTBI primer set, the TCR CDR3 went through a first round of RT-PCR. TCRdb itself ran the multiplex PCR reads through MiXCR, one entry per CDR3 protein. The top ten clones hold under 30% of a sample with about 350,000 distinct CDR3 sequences, roughly 13% of them seen once. V shed 3 bases, J shed 5 bases, and the junction held 10 bases outside the gene matches. The length of the CDR3 is 15 residues. CDR1 and CDR2 (germline): GTSNPN, SVGIG (reference sequence).

What was sequenced was blood. The rearrangement links TRBV30 to TRBJ2-5; 9 bases match TRBD2. This receptor was taken from a woman under 40 with Graves' hyperthyroidism. CDR3 in amino acids: CAWRAGGYRAETQYF. The DNA of the CDR3 is TGTGCCTGGAGGGCGGGGGGGTATCGGGCGGAGACCCAGTACTTC.